This T cell receptor beta chain was obtained from a study of blood T cell repertoires in COVID-19. The V gene lost 1 base and the J gene lost 1 base, with 3 bases spanning the gap. The CDR3 runs to 13 residues. In germline, CDR1 is SGHRS, CDR2 YFSETQ. Using immunoSEQ multiplex PCR, the repertoire was profiled, and TCRdb retains in-frame clones only, with some absent. The profile shows about 440,000 clones, about 92% of them singletons. This chain links TRBV5-1 with TRBJ1-5; D is unclear. Sequencing used PBMCs or T cells enriched from blood (not recorded which). The clonotype comes from a man younger than 35 who had recovered from COVID-19. Here the CDR3 DNA reads TGCGCCAGCAGCTTGCGGAGCAATCAGCCCCAGCATTTT. Protein product: CASSLRSNQPQHF.